The 15 T cell receptor beta chains below all came from one sample that was sequenced in a study of Ad26.COV2.S vaccination and SARS-CoV-2 variants. Method: immunoSEQ multiplex PCR; TCRdb's copy keeps in-frame clones and lacks some. The table shows fewer than 500,000 clones, with around 90% occurring only once. Treatment: about 20 received Ad26.COV2.S at low or high dose, single or two shots; 5 received placebo; per-sample allocation not given. The study sampled participants on day 63 after the first vaccine or placebo injection. The sample here was peripheral blood, taken in a trial of Ad26.COV2.S vaccine versus placebo. All receptors derive from a person aged 18-65 years who received the Ad26.COV2.S COVID-19 vaccine or a placebo.

The CDR3 spells CASSPPGANVLTF. CDR3 in DNA: TGTGCCAGCTCACCGCCTGGGGCCAACGTCCTGACTTTC. The genes are TRBV18 and TRBJ2-6; D gene unclear. The CDR3 totals 13 residues. Trimming pared 3 bases from V and 2 bases from J, leaving 2 bases between. Germline V gives CDR1 KGHSH, CDR2 LQKENI.

This rearrangement joins TRBV7-9 to TRBJ2-1; 11 bases map to TRBD1. V trimming: 4 bases; J trimming: 6 bases; junction bases outside the gene matches: 8. The CDR3 extends over 16 amino acids. From germline, CDR1 is SEHNR and CDR2 FQNEAQ (reference sequence). Written as DNA, the CDR3 is TGTGCCAGCAGCTCCTGGGGGACAGGGGGATCCAATGAGCAGTTCTTC. Translating gives CASSSWGTGGSNEQFF.

The rearrangement uses TRBV3-1 (or the pseudogene TRBV3-2) and TRBJ1-2; D unclear. This CDR3 region has 14 residues. CDR1 and CDR2 (germline): LGHDT, YNNKEL (reference sequence). V dropped 4 bases and J dropped 0 bases, with 9 bases sitting between them. The CDR3 sequence: CASSPTGANYGYTF. CDR3 bases: TGTGCCAGCAGCCCCACCGGAGCTAACTATGGCTACACCTTC.

The CDR3 loop reads CASSPTVYGYTF. Written as DNA, the CDR3 is TGTGCCAGCAGCCCCACAGTCTATGGCTACACCTTC. J is TRBJ1-2 and V is TRBV7-9; the D is unclear. V gave up 5 bases and J gave up 4 bases, with 8 bases separating them. The CDR3 contains 12 residues. Per germline, CDR1 SEHNR and CDR2 FQNEAQ (reference sequence).

DNA of the CDR3: TGCGCCAGCAGCCAAGATCCCATGAGGGCGCAAGCAGATACGCAGTATTTT. This gives the protein CASSQDPMRAQADTQYF. This chain links TRBV4-1 with TRBJ2-3, with D possibly TRBD2 on 5 matching bases. Germline V gene sequence: CDR1 MGHRA, CDR2 YSYEKL. V lost 0 bases and J 4 bases, leaving 17 bases between the germline ends. The CDR3 runs to 17 residues.

This clone was counted between two and nine times. V gene TRBV5-4 combines with J gene TRBJ2-7; unclear D gene. Germline CDR1 is SGHNT and CDR2 is YYREEE (reference sequence). The CDR3 spans 12 residues. V dropped 4 bases and J dropped 4 bases, with 9 bases sitting between them. The CDR3 region is CASSAGRYEQYF. CDR3 sequence (DNA): TGTGCCAGCAGCGCCGGACGGTACGAGCAGTACTTC.

This clone was picked up many times. The gene calls are TRBV11-2 and TRBJ1-1; D gene uncertain. The germline V gene encodes CDR1 SGHAT and CDR2 FQNNGV. V lost 3 bases, J lost 4 bases, and 15 bases lay in between. The CDR3 totals 15 residues. CDR3 DNA: TGTGCCAGCAGCTTTACTCGGTCTCTGAGCACTGAAGCTTTCTTT. Protein sequence: CASSFTRSLSTEAFF.

This chain joins TRBV7-2 and TRBJ2-7; D not resolved. Trimming pared 2 bases from V and 5 bases from J, leaving 13 bases between. CDR1 and CDR2 (germline): SGHTA, FQGNSA. This CDR3 has 14 residues. CDR3 residues: CASSLTHPAHEQYF. The DNA for the CDR3 is TGTGCCAGCAGCTTAACCCACCCCGCGCACGAGCAGTACTTC.

The V call is TRBV7-2, the J call TRBJ2-3; 8 bases are a match to TRBD2. J was trimmed by 3 bases and V by 5 bases; bases with no gene match: 7. Germline V gives CDR1 SGHTA, CDR2 FQGNSA. The CDR3 length is 15 residues. As DNA, the CDR3 is TGTGCCAGCAGCCCAAGCGGGAGAAGGACAGATACGCAGTATTTT. Protein sequence: CASSPSGRRTDTQYF.

The chain employs TRBV18 and TRBJ2-1; 10 bases match TRBD2. V lost 0 bases to trimming and J lost 9 bases; unmatched junction nucleotides: 5. The germline V gene has CDR1 KGHSH and CDR2 LQKENI. CDR3 length: 15 residues. The CDR3 spells CASSPPGLAGAEQFF. The DNA of the CDR3 is TGTGCCAGCTCACCACCCGGCCTAGCGGGAGCTGAGCAGTTCTTC. The full variable domain, rest sourced from reference TRBV18 and TRBJ2-1, is NAGVMQNPRHLVRRRGQEARLRCSPMKGHSHVYWYRQLPEEGLKFMVYLQKENIIDESGMPKERFSAEFPKEGPSILRIQQVVRGDSAAYFCASSPPGLAGAEQFFGPGTRLTVL.

This chain connects TRBV6-5 to TRBJ2-7, with 10 bases lining up with TRBD2. CDR1 is MNHEY, CDR2 SVGAGI, per germline. The J segment lost 4 bases and the V segment lost 0 bases, leaving 3 bases of the junction unmatched. CDR3 length: 15 residues. The CDR3 reads CASSYSASGSYEQYF. The CDR3 nucleotides read TGTGCCAGCAGTTACTCGGCTAGCGGGAGTTACGAGCAGTACTTC.

The CDR3 here is CASSEFASGRRGEQFF. In DNA, the CDR3 is TGCGCCAGCAGTGAGTTCGCGAGCGGGAGACGGGGTGAGCAGTTCTTC. The gene calls are TRBV10-2 and TRBJ2-1; 8 bases line up with TRBD2. The germline V gene encodes CDR1 WSHSY and CDR2 SAAADI. CDR3 size: 16 residues. With V trimmed by 1 base and J by 9 bases, 11 bases remained unmatched.

The chain recombines TRBV29-1 with TRBJ2-4, with 7 bases that match TRBD1. The CDR3 consists of 14 residues. V was clipped by 6 bases and J by 6 bases; unmatched bases: 11. In germline, CDR1 is SQVTM, CDR2 ANQGSEA. Written as DNA, the CDR3 is TGCAGCGTCGCAAGGACAGGCTTGGGAAACATTCAGTACTTC. It is translated as CSVARTGLGNIQYF.

The chain is built from TRBV18 and TRBJ1-5; possible D gene TRBD1, 5 bases. The CDR3 loop spans 15 amino acids. From germline, CDR1 is KGHSH and CDR2 LQKENI. The V end was cut by 4 bases, the J end by 6 bases, with 16 bases between. The CDR3 loop reads CASSRGPGEGQPQHF. CDR3 bases: TGTGCCAGCTCACGCGGACCGGGGGAGGGTCAGCCCCAGCATTTT.

This rearrangement joins TRBV5-1 to TRBJ2-7; D not certain. Trimming left V 3 bases short and J 1 base short, with 8 bases between. The CDR3 is 13 amino acids. Germline CDR1 SGHRS, CDR2 YFSETQ. The CDR3, as DNA: TGCGCCAGCAGCTCCCTTGGGTCCTACGAGCAGTACTTC. Translating gives CASSSLGSYEQYF. Filled out from reference TRBV5-1 and TRBJ2-7, the complete variable domain reads KAGVTQTPRYLIKTRGQQVTLSCSPISGHRSVSWYQQTPGQGLQFLFEYFSETQRNKGNFPGRFSGRQFSNSRSEMNVSTLELGDSALYLCASSSLGSYEQYFGPGTRLTVT.